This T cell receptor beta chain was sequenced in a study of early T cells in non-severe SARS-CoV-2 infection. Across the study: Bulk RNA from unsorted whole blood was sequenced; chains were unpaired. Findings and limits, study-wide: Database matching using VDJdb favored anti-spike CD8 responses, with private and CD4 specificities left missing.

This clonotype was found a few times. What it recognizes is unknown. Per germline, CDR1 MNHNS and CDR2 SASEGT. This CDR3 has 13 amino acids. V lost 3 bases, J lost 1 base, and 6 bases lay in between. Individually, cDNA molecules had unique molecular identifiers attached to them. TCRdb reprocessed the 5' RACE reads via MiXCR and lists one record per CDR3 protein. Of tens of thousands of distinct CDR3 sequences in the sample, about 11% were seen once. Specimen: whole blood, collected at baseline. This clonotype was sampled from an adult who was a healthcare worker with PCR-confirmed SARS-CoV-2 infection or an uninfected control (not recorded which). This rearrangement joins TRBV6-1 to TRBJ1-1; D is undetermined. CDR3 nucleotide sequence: TGTGCCAGCAGTGAGGACGGGAACACTGAAGCTTTCTTT. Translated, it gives CASSEDGNTEAFF.